This T cell receptor beta chain is from a study of blood T cell repertoires in COVID-19 (dated by TCRdb to the early 2020s). Study-level background: Samples covering the acute and convalescent phases of COVID-19 were provided by collaborators in the United States, Italy and Spain. The material from the prospective study consisted of cDNA or gDNA derived from T cells, B-cell-depleted T cells, or PBMCs. Sample metadata almost always included a de-identified subject ID, COVID-19 status, age in years and sex. Where available, HLA class I and class II types were taken from metadata supplied by the sample provider and were not determined by assay-based typing. A freely available public database, intended as a resource for researchers studying the immune response to SARS-CoV-2, is where the repertoires were released. The dataset comprised deeply sampled blood TCRbeta repertoires from subjects exposed to, actively infected with, or recovered from COVID-19. Samples were obtained from the ongoing ImmuneRACE study (first 160 participants) and from over a thousand subjects provided by 6 global collaborators. Results and caveats for the whole study, not just this receptor: How much clinical and demographic metadata was included differed by source and by participant, and the metadata was provided uncurated.

TCRbeta CDR3 regions were amplified from genomic DNA using the immunoSEQ Assay, a bias-controlled multiplex PCR. In the original analysis: The number of nucleated cells in each sample was estimated from the amplification of reference gene primers within the assay. To quantify the absolute abundance of each unique TCRbeta CDR3 rearrangement, sequence reads were collapsed and filtered. For each sample, productive Simpson clonality was calculated as the square root of Simpson's diversity index across productive rearrangements. Drawn from immuneACCESS, this table holds only the in-frame rearrangements with V and J called that TCRdb kept. Clones are partly lost; checked studies trace under half to an unresolved V gene and leave the rest unexplained. V, J and clone size are those of that table, while D and trimming were read from the DNA. Here the sample has 200,000 to 250,000 clones; about 90% occur a single time. 2.7% of the sample is in the top ten clones.

At one collaborating source in Seattle, patients were enrolled during active infection and were followed longitudinally through the course of disease. Each collaborating institution followed its own protocols to collect whole blood in K2EDTA tubes. For TCRbeta analysis, collaborators shipped samples as frozen whole blood, isolated PBMCs, or DNA extracted from either of those sample types. Counted from cysteine to phenylalanine, this CDR3 has 16 amino acids. Only the CDR3 DNA stays, 48 bases, in frame from base 1. V is pared back by 3 bases and J by 0 bases, with 11 bases lying between the germline termini. Reading the germline V gene gives CDR1 KGHSH and CDR2 LQKENI. In the case of this clone: It lacks a known antigen. Within one base of it there is no much larger clone, and no base qualities were kept.

The material sequenced was peripheral blood. The TCR was taken from a man aged 25 to 45 with COVID-19, enrolled during active disease. Recombination joined TRBV18 with TRBJ1-4; TRBD1 is possibly the D segment (6 matching bases). The DNA is TGTGCCAGCTCACCCCGGACAGATGCAACTAATGAAAAACTGTTTTTT. Its protein product is CASSPRTDATNEKLFF.